The 17 T cell receptor beta chains reported below all come from one sample, sequenced in a study of blood T cell repertoires in COVID-19 (dated by TCRdb to 2020 to 2021). Libraries came from the immunoSEQ multiplex PCR assay. TCRdb stores this immuneACCESS table with in-frame sequences only. Part of the clones is absent; in the studies checked, under half of the shortfall reflects unresolved V genes, and no reason is known for the rest. Counted in this sample were fewer than 300,000 clones; about 90% of them appeared once. The ten largest clones capture 5.5% to 8% of the sample. Sequencing was carried out using peripheral blood. Source of these receptors: a woman aged 45-65 years with COVID-19, enrolled during active disease.

This clone appeared a few times. The CDR3 nucleotides read TGTGCCACCAGTACCGACAATGGCTACACCTTC. It translates to CATSTDNGYTF. The chain couples TRBV24-1 to TRBJ1-2, with unresolved D. The CDR3 has 11 residues. V lost 6 bases and J lost 6, with 7 bases in between. From germline, CDR1 is KGHDR and CDR2 SFDVKD.

The chain joins TRBV24-1 to TRBJ2-1, with D hard to call. Germline V gene data show CDR1 as KGHDR and CDR2 as SFDVKD. Between the trimmed V and J ends, which lost 4 bases and 5 bases, there was a span of 8 bases. The CDR3 consists of 13 residues. CDR3 nucleotides: TGTGCCACCAGTGACCCTAATGACAATGAGCAGTTCTTC. Translating it yields CATSDPNDNEQFF.

This chain uses TRBV7-3 with TRBJ2-2, with a possible D match to TRBD1 (6 bases). CDR3 length: 16 amino acids. Deletions cut 4 bases from V and 0 bases from J, with 12 bases between. Germline CDR1 and CDR2: SGHTA and FQGTGA. The chain's CDR3 is CASSSTGTSNTGELFF. DNA of the CDR3: TGTGCCAGCAGCTCGACCGGGACATCGAACACCGGGGAGCTGTTTTTT.

The rearrangement links TRBV25-1 to TRBJ1-1, with a possible D match to TRBD1 (6 bases). CDR3 length: 15 amino acids. CDR1 and CDR2 from the germline V gene are MGHDK and SYGVNS. Trimming shortened V by 3 bases and J by 10 bases, and 21 bases separated the two germline ends. The CDR3 protein is CASSDIGTSSSTAFF. In DNA form, the CDR3 reads TGTGCCAGCAGTGACATTGGGACATCTTCTTCCACAGCTTTCTTT.

This chain joins TRBV4-2 and TRBJ2-7; 8 bases fit TRBD1. The junction had 14 bases not matched to a gene; V was cut back by 3 bases and J by 7 bases. The CDR3 extends over 16 amino acids. The V gene's germline CDR1 is LGHNA and CDR2 YNFKEQ. CDR3 sequence: CASSHPRGQGAHEQYF. Here the CDR3 DNA reads TGTGCCAGCAGCCACCCCCGGGGCCAGGGGGCGCATGAGCAGTACTTC.

The genes are TRBV19 and TRBJ2-3; tentatively, D is TRBD2 (5 bases). The CDR3 extends over 14 amino acids. The germline V gene encodes CDR1 LNHDA and CDR2 SQIVND (reference sequence). The V end was cut by 7 bases, the J end by 7 bases, with 18 bases between. The CDR3 spells CASTLSANSYTQYF. DNA of the CDR3: TGTGCCAGTACCCTTAGCGCGAATTCATATACGCAGTATTTT.

This clone came up a few times. The V gene is TRBV19, the J gene TRBJ1-5; 10 positions match TRBD1. The CDR3 consists of 13 residues. The germline CDR1 and CDR2 sequences are LNHDA and SQIVND (reference sequence). The junction had 3 bases not matched to a gene; V was cut back by 6 bases and J by 7 bases. CDR3 protein: CASSRQGAQPQHF. DNA for the CDR3: TGTGCCAGTAGCCGACAGGGGGCCCAGCCCCAGCATTTT.

The genes are TRBV3-1 (or the pseudogene TRBV3-2) and TRBJ2-1, with TRBD2 identical over 8 bases. The CDR3 length is 14 residues. V lost 2 bases, J lost 15 bases, and 12 bases stayed unmatched. Germline CDR1 LGHDT, CDR2 YNNKEL (reference sequence). CDR3 DNA sequence: TGTGCCAGCAGCCAACACACTGGACTAGCTCATCCGTTCTTC. It specifies CASSQHTGLAHPFF.

The V call is TRBV29-1, the J call TRBJ1-1, with D perhaps TRBD1 (5 bases). The V gene lost 4 bases and the J gene lost 2 bases, with 20 bases spanning the gap. CDR1 is SQVTM and CDR2 is ANQGSEA in the germline V gene. The CDR3 covers 16 residues. The CDR3 spells CSVVPLEDSENTEAFF. The CDR3 DNA is TGCAGCGTTGTCCCCCTAGAAGACAGCGAAAACACTGAAGCTTTCTTT.

This sequence joins TRBV6-5 and TRBJ1-1, with a weak D call TRBD1 (5 bases). V dropped 2 bases and J dropped 1 base, with 11 bases sitting between them. Per germline, CDR1 MNHEY and CDR2 SVGAGI. The CDR3 covers 15 residues. The CDR3 spells CASSYTTGGNTEAFF. The CDR3 DNA is TGTGCCAGCAGTTACACCACGGGGGGGAACACTGAAGCTTTCTTT.

This chain links TRBV18 with TRBJ2-1, with D possibly matching TRBD1 (6 bases). CDR3 length equals 16 residues. With 1 base removed from V and 0 bases from J, the gap between germline ends came to 10 bases. Per germline, CDR1 KGHSH and CDR2 LQKENI. CDR3 in DNA: TGTGCCAGCTCACCACAAAGGGGGAGCTCCTACAATGAGCAGTTCTTC. Translated, it gives CASSPQRGSSYNEQFF.

The gene calls are TRBV6-6 and TRBJ2-7; D is possibly TRBD1 (6 bases). Trimming took off 5 bases at V and 4 bases at J, with 24 bases between the two ends. Germline CDR1 is MNHNY and CDR2 is SVGAGI (reference sequence). There are 17 residues in the CDR3. CDR3 sequence reads: CASSRDRSGTWLYEQYF. The CDR3, as DNA: TGTGCCAGCAGTCGGGACCGATCCGGGACATGGCTATACGAGCAGTACTTC.

The chain carries TRBV24-1 and TRBJ1-1, with 10 bases matching TRBD1. Looked up from germline, CDR1 is KGHDR and CDR2 is SFDVKD. The junction had 6 bases not matched to a gene; V was cut back by 4 bases and J by 11 bases. The CDR3 runs to 13 residues. The CDR3 protein is CATSERQGARAFF. CDR3 nucleotide sequence: TGTGCCACCAGTGAAAGACAGGGGGCGAGGGCTTTCTTT.

This sequence joins TRBV6-5 and TRBJ1-5; the D gene is possibly TRBD1 (6 bases). The germline CDR1 and CDR2 sequences are MNHEY and SVGAGI. CDR3 length: 13 residues. Trimming took off 6 bases at V and 2 bases at J, with 8 bases between the two ends. DNA of the CDR3: TGTGCCAGCAGCTGGACAGGCAATCAGCCCCAGCATTTT. Encoded protein: CASSWTGNQPQHF.

This clone was counted once. The chain is built from TRBV5-6 and TRBJ1-2; no definite D call. Germline V gives CDR1 SGHDT, CDR2 YYEEEE. Trimming cost V 4 bases and J 2 bases, with 21 bases left between them. This CDR3 comprises 17 residues. CDR3 protein: CASSRNPPRPYNYGYTF. The CDR3 DNA reads as TGTGCCAGCAGCCGGAACCCTCCGCGGCCCTACAACTATGGCTACACCTTC.

This chain uses TRBV19 with TRBJ1-6; perhaps TRBD1 as D (6 bases). From germline, CDR1 is LNHDA and CDR2 SQIVND (reference sequence). Between the trimmed V and J ends, which lost 7 bases and 7 bases, there was a span of 11 bases. The CDR3 runs 13 residues. In nucleotides, the CDR3 is TGTGCCAGTAATCACAGGGAAAATTCACCCCTCCACTTT. It yields the protein CASNHRENSPLHF.

The gene calls are TRBV18 and TRBJ1-2, with 12 bases aligning to TRBD1. There are 16 residues in the CDR3. V dropped 1 base and J dropped 5; count of bases not matched to a gene: 5. Germline-derived CDR1 and CDR2 are KGHSH and LQKENI. CDR3: CASSPQAGQGAYGYTF. The CDR3 DNA is TGTGCCAGCTCACCACAGGCGGGACAGGGGGCGTATGGCTACACCTTC.